Listed here are 13 T cell receptor beta chains from one sample, sequenced in a study of cytomegalovirus exposure and HLA in healthy donors. PCR amplification relied on 60 Vbeta primers (plus 13 Jbeta primers). Profiled with immunoSEQ multiplex PCR; TCRdb holds only in-frame clones, not every one. Of more than 90,000 clones in the sample, about four fifths are singletons; the top ten hold roughly 8.8%. The sample comprised PBMCs. The origin of the receptors is a human donor in good health.

This chain joins TRBV19 and TRBJ1-5; D perhaps matches TRBD1 (5 bases). With 3 bases removed from V and 4 bases from J, the gap between germline ends came to 10 bases. CDR1 is LNHDA and CDR2 is SQIVND in the germline V gene (reference sequence). The CDR3 sequence is 14 residues long. The DNA of the CDR3 is TGTGCCAGTAGTATTTGGCAGGGAAATCAGCCCCAGCATTTT. It is translated as CASSIWQGNQPQHF.

The V and J genes are TRBV6-4 and TRBJ2-5; D unresolved. The V gene's germline CDR1 is MRHNA and CDR2 SNTAGT. The CDR3 is made up of 12 amino acids. The V and J ends lost 0 bases and 5 bases respectively, with 4 bases between them. CDR3 region: CASSDSSETQYF. The CDR3 DNA reads TGTGCCAGCAGTGACTCGTCGGAGACCCAGTACTTC.

The V and J genes are TRBV4-2 and TRBJ2-2; 8 bases fit TRBD1. CDR3 length: 15 amino acids. Germline CDR1 is LGHNA and CDR2 is YNFKEQ. Germline trimming cut 4 bases from V and 1 base from J; bases unmatched to any gene: 2. The CDR3 spells CASSRDRGNTGELFF. In DNA, the CDR3 is TGTGCCAGCAGCCGCGACAGGGGGAACACCGGGGAGCTGTTTTTT.

V gene TRBV5-4 combines with J gene TRBJ1-1; TRBD1 aligns across 8 bases. Germline values: CDR1 SGHNT, CDR2 YYREEE (reference sequence). CDR3 length: 16 amino acids. V shed 6 bases, J shed 2 bases, and the junction held 12 bases outside the gene matches. The CDR3 spells CASNFGGDRTNTEAFF. The CDR3 coding sequence is TGTGCCAGCAACTTTGGGGGGGACAGGACAAACACTGAAGCTTTCTTT.

This chain joins TRBV18 and TRBJ2-7; no reliable D call. CDR3 size: 11 residues. Germline V gene sequence: CDR1 KGHSH, CDR2 LQKENI. The germline V and J ends were trimmed by 5 bases and 5 bases, with 7 bases remaining between them. CDR3 protein: CASSSKHEQYF. DNA for the CDR3: TGTGCCAGCTCATCAAAGCACGAGCAGTACTTC.

The V and J genes are TRBV5-1 and TRBJ2-2, with 8 bases identical to TRBD2. The germline V gene has CDR1 SGHRS and CDR2 YFSETQ. The CDR3 is made up of 15 amino acids. V gave up 4 bases and J gave up 5 bases; unmatched junction bases: 7. CDR3 bases: TGCGCCAGCAGCCGAGCGGGAGTTGAAACCGGGGAGCTGTTTTTT. Protein: CASSRAGVETGELFF. The whole variable domain, filled in from reference TRBV5-1 and TRBJ2-2, reads KAGVTQTPRYLIKTRGQQVTLSCSPISGHRSVSWYQQTPGQGLQFLFEYFSETQRNKGNFPGRFSGRQFSNSRSEMNVSTLELGDSALYLCASSRAGVETGELFFGEGSRLTVL.

This clone was counted only a few times. V is TRBV6-6 and J is TRBJ2-7, with 7 positions matching TRBD1. Trimming removed 10 bases from V and 6 bases from J; junction bases left unmatched: 15. The germline V gene has CDR1 MNHNY and CDR2 SVGAGI (reference sequence). The CDR3 sequence is 14 residues long. The CDR3 here is CATSGLQGISEQYF. For the CDR3, the DNA is TGTGCCACCTCGGGCTTACAGGGGATATCCGAGCAGTACTTC.

The chain links TRBV12-5 to TRBJ2-2, with TRBD1 identical over 7 bases. The trim removed 4 bases at V and 5 bases at J, leaving 7 bases unmatched. Germline CDR1 is LGHNT and CDR2 is FRNRAP. The CDR3 runs 15 residues. CDR3 loop: CASGSSGTETGELFF. CDR3 DNA sequence: TGTGCTAGTGGTTCCTCCGGGACAGAGACCGGGGAGCTGTTTTTT. The full variable domain, completed using reference TRBV12-5 and TRBJ2-2, is DARVTQTPRHKVTEMGQEVTMRCQPILGHNTVFWYRQTMMQGLELLAYFRNRAPLDDSGMPKDRFSAEMPDATLATLKIQPSEPRDSAVYFCASGSSGTETGELFFGEGSRLTVL.

In its sample, this clone was seen once. V is TRBV25-1 and J is TRBJ1-3, with TRBD1 matching 8 bases. The V gene end was trimmed by 6 bases and the J gene end by 4 bases; junction bases not matched to a gene: 2. CDR3 length: 13 amino acids. CDR1 MGHDK and CDR2 SYGVNS come from the germline V gene. CDR3 DNA: TGTGCCAGCAGGGACAGGGAAGGAAACACCATATATTTT. Protein product: CASRDREGNTIYF. Full variable domain (outside the CDR3, taken from reference TRBV25-1 and TRBJ1-3): EADIYQTPRYLVIGTGKKITLECSQTMGHDKMYWYQQDPGMELHLIHYSYGVNSTEKGDLSSESTVSRIRTEHFPLTLESARPSHTSQYLCASRDREGNTIYFGEGSWLTVV.

The count of this clone is one. This chain connects TRBV27 to TRBJ2-2, with unresolved D. V lost 2 bases to trimming and J lost 1 base, with 5 bases between them. Germline V gene data show CDR1 as MNHEY and CDR2 as SMNVEV (reference sequence). CDR3 length: 14 residues. CDR3 DNA sequence: TGTGCCAGCAGTTTAGCAGGGAACACCGGGGAGCTGTTTTTT. As protein: CASSLAGNTGELFF.

This CDR3 is CATPGGGGNQPQHF. The CDR3 DNA reads as TGTGCCACCCCGGGGGGAGGGGGCAATCAGCCCCAGCATTTT. The rearrangement uses TRBV28 and TRBJ1-5; D possibly corresponds to TRBD1 (5 bases). Deletions cut 10 bases from V and 2 bases from J, with 15 bases between. The CDR3 sequence is 14 residues long. In germline, CDR1 is MDHEN, CDR2 SYDVKM.

CDR3 coding DNA: TGTGCCAGTAGTCCGGGACAGGGGCGCAATCAGCCCCAGCATTTT. Its protein is CASSPGQGRNQPQHF. The chain combines TRBV19 with TRBJ1-5; 10 positions match TRBD1. Germline CDR1 LNHDA, CDR2 SQIVND (reference sequence). The CDR3 runs to 15 residues. The ends lost 5 bases at V and 2 bases at J; junction bases unmatched: 3. Variable domain in full (rest from reference TRBV19 and TRBJ1-5): DGGITQSPKYLFRKEGQNVTLSCEQNLNHDAMYWYRQDPGQGLRLIYYSQIVNDFQKGDIAEGYSVSREKKESFPLTVTSAQKNPTAFYLCASSPGQGRNQPQHFGDGTRLSIL.

The rearrangement uses TRBV6-1 and TRBJ2-7; the D gene is possibly TRBD1 (6 bases). Trimming pared 4 bases from V and 4 bases from J, leaving 17 bases between. The CDR3 spans 15 residues. The germline V gene encodes CDR1 MNHNS and CDR2 SASEGT. The CDR3 is CASSAGTTSPYEQYF. The DNA of the CDR3 is TGTGCCAGCAGTGCCGGGACAACCTCTCCTTACGAGCAGTACTTC.